Below, one T cell receptor (beta chain) is given with its context. Its antigen is still unknown. J was trimmed by 0 bases and V by 5 bases; bases with no gene match: 0. The CDR3 sequence is 14 residues long. From germline, CDR1 is GTSNPN and CDR2 SVGIG (reference sequence). The sample is drawn from a study of T cell responses to AZD1222 COVID-19 vaccine. Study results and limitations: Distributed over spike, vaccine-associated CD4 TCRs predominated at 160-218 and 743-854. Clonal diversity may have been underestimated, and the donors were mostly white British, with more females than males.

Assay: immunoSEQ multiplex PCR; the TCRdb copy retains only in-frame clones and omits some. The sample records 140,000 or so clones, approximately 86% being singletons. This specimen was peripheral blood, taken 28 days after the second dose of the MenACWY control vaccine. The V and J genes are TRBV30 and TRBJ1-3, with 11 bases aligning to TRBD1. The sequence came from an adult who received the MenACWY meningococcal vaccine as a control. The CDR3 protein is CAWGTGGSGNTIYF. CDR3 nucleotides: TGTGCCTGGGGGACAGGGGGCTCTGGAAACACCATATATTTT. Using reference TRBV30 and TRBJ1-3 for the parts outside the CDR3, the full variable domain is SQTIHQWPATLVQPVGSPLSLECTVEGTSNPNLYWYRQAAGRGLQLLFYSVGIGQISSEVPQNLSASRPQDRQFILSSKKLLLSDSGFYLCAWGTGGSGNTIYFGEGSWLTVV.